A single sample gave rise to the 28 T cell receptor beta chains below, sequenced in a study of cytomegalovirus exposure and HLA in healthy donors. 60 Vbeta and 13 Jbeta primers were used in PCR. The assay was immunoSEQ multiplex PCR, and TCRdb's table has in-frame clones only and misses some. The sample contains 60,000 to 70,000 clones, approximately 60% of which appear only once. Sequences were obtained from PBMCs. Source of these receptors: a woman in her fifties or sixties in good health and CMV-seronegative.

This clone was seen only once. The rearrangement links TRBV7-3 to TRBJ2-7, with TRBD2 identical over 7 bases. Trimming at V came to 1 base and at J to 5 bases, leaving 2 bases not matched to a gene. Germline V gene sequence: CDR1 SGHTA, CDR2 FQGTGA. This CDR3 is 13 amino acids long. DNA of the CDR3: TGTGCCAGCAGCTTAAGCGGGAGACACGAGCAGTACTTC. Its protein is CASSLSGRHEQYF. Full variable domain (outside the CDR3, taken from reference TRBV7-3 and TRBJ2-7): GAGVSQTPSNKVTEKGKYVELRCDPISGHTALYWYRQSLGQGPEFLIYFQGTGAADDSGLPNDRFFAVRPEGSVSTLKIQRTERGDSAVYLCASSLSGRHEQYFGPGTRLTVT.

The rearrangement links TRBV7-2 to TRBJ2-7; 8 bases fit TRBD1. The germline V gene has CDR1 SGHTA and CDR2 FQGNSA. The V segment lost 5 bases and the J segment 2 bases; nucleotides outside the gene matches: 5. This CDR3 spans 14 amino acids. CDR3 in amino acids: CASSAGGSTYEQYF. The CDR3 DNA follows: TGTGCCAGCAGCGCAGGGGGCAGCACCTACGAGCAGTACTTC.

The J gene is TRBJ1-2, the V gene TRBV5-6; D uncertain. In germline, CDR1 is SGHDT, CDR2 YYEEEE. This CDR3 is built from 14 residues. V was trimmed by 5 bases and J by 6 bases, leaving 17 bases between them. CDR3 nucleotides: TGTGCCAGCAGGCCTACTTCTGCGGCCGATGGCTACACCTTC. This encodes CASRPTSAADGYTF.

V gene TRBV7-2 combines with J gene TRBJ1-5; 8 bases are a match to TRBD1. The CDR3 runs 13 residues. With V trimmed by 6 bases and J by 7 bases, 5 bases remained unmatched. Germline V gives CDR1 SGHTA, CDR2 FQGNSA. CDR3 region: CASRETGAQPQHF. The CDR3 DNA follows: TGTGCCAGCAGGGAGACAGGGGCACAGCCCCAGCATTTT.

This sequence joins TRBV5-1 and TRBJ2-7; 9 bases are a match to TRBD1. Germline trimming cut 4 bases from V and 4 bases from J; bases unmatched to any gene: 6. The germline CDR1 and CDR2 sequences are SGHRS and YFSETQ. CDR3 length equals 14 residues. The CDR3 coding sequence is TGCGCCAGCAGCGTATACAGGGGGCTTTACGAGCAGTACTTC. This encodes CASSVYRGLYEQYF.

This chain connects TRBV5-1 to TRBJ1-3; maybe TRBD1 (5 bases). This CDR3 contains 16 residues. CDR1 is SGHRS, CDR2 YFSETQ, per germline. The V and J ends lost 4 bases and 1 base respectively, with 15 bases between them. CDR3 loop: CASSGRAGPSGNTIYF. The CDR3 DNA is TGCGCCAGCAGCGGCCGTGCAGGGCCGTCTGGAAACACCATATATTTT.

This chain links TRBV5-6 with TRBJ2-7, with unresolved D. Between the trimmed V and J ends, which lost 4 bases and 5 bases, there was a span of 7 bases. The CDR3 extends over 11 amino acids. Germline CDR1 is SGHDT and CDR2 is YYEEEE. The CDR3 reads CASSLPDEQYF. CDR3 nucleotides: TGTGCCAGCAGCCTCCCTGACGAGCAGTACTTC.

This clone was seen more than once but under ten times. The gene calls are TRBV7-9 and TRBJ1-1; 11 bases are shared with TRBD1. Germline CDR1 SEHNR, CDR2 FQNEAQ (reference sequence). The CDR3 contains 16 residues. Germline trimming cut 4 bases from V and 11 bases from J; bases unmatched to any gene: 15. The CDR3 DNA is TGTGCCAGCAGCTCAGGACAGGGGGCTAGGGATCTCGAGGCTTTCTTT. Residues: CASSSGQGARDLEAFF.

In this sample, this clone turned up a few times. V gene TRBV10-3 combines with J gene TRBJ2-6, with TRBD2 identical over 12 bases. This CDR3 is built from 16 residues. In germline, CDR1 is ENHRY, CDR2 SYGVKD. Germline trimming cut 10 bases from V and 0 bases from J; bases unmatched to any gene: 4. CDR3 nucleotide sequence: TGTGCCAGTTCGACTAGCGGGAGCTCTGGGGCCAACGTCCTGACTTTC. Protein: CASSTSGSSGANVLTF.

J is TRBJ2-7 and V is TRBV6-5; possibly TRBD1 for D (6 bases). Germline lookup yields CDR1 MNHEY and CDR2 SVGAGI. V was cut by 0 bases and J by 4 bases, with 13 bases left in between. The CDR3 runs 15 residues. The CDR3 spells CASSYSSRGLYEQYF. CDR3 coding DNA: TGTGCCAGCAGTTACTCGTCCAGGGGTCTTTACGAGCAGTACTTC.

This clone was detected a few times. The rearrangement uses TRBV5-4 and TRBJ1-2; 9 bases fit TRBD1. The length of the CDR3 is 16 residues. V dropped 1 base and J dropped 7; count of bases not matched to a gene: 11. Germline assignment: CDR1 SGHNT and CDR2 YYREEE (reference sequence). The CDR3 protein is CASSLNAGQGLRGYTF. In DNA form, the CDR3 reads TGTGCCAGCAGCTTGAATGCTGGACAGGGGCTGCGTGGCTACACCTTC. Variable domain in full (rest from reference TRBV5-4 and TRBJ1-2): ETGVTQSPTHLIKTRGQQVTLRCSSQSGHNTVSWYQQALGQGPQFIFQYYREEENGRGNFPPRFSGLQFPNYSSELNVNALELDDSALYLCASSLNAGQGLRGYTFGSGTRLTVV.

This chain links TRBV2 with TRBJ2-7; the match to TRBD1 covers 8 bases. The J segment lost 2 bases and the V segment lost 4 bases, leaving 10 bases of the junction unmatched. The germline V gene has CDR1 SNHLY and CDR2 FYNNEI. This CDR3 is 16 amino acids long. The CDR3 DNA reads TGTGCCAGCAGTGTGATAGACAGGGGACAAGCCTACGAGCAGTACTTC. This sequence encodes CASSVIDRGQAYEQYF. Based on the CDR3 plus reference TRBV2 and TRBJ2-7, the full variable domain is EPEVTQTPSHQVTQMGQEVILRCVPISNHLYFYWYRQILGQKVEFLVSFYNNEISEKSEIFDDQFSVERPDGSNFTLKIRSTKLEDSAMYFCASSVIDRGQAYEQYFGPGTRLTVT.

The V call is TRBV28, the J call TRBJ1-1; 8 nucleotides match TRBD1. Germline CDR1 is MDHEN and CDR2 is SYDVKM. The length of the CDR3 is 18 residues. J was trimmed by 1 base and V by 6 bases; bases with no gene match: 16. In DNA, the CDR3 is TGTGCCAGCAGCGCCCGCAGGGATTCAGGGGGCTCGAACACTGAAGCTTTCTTT. It specifies CASSARRDSGGSNTEAFF.

The V gene is TRBV19, the J gene TRBJ2-1; TRBD1 matches at 12 bases. The CDR3 runs to 18 residues. Germline values: CDR1 LNHDA, CDR2 SQIVND (reference sequence). Unmatched junction bases numbered 16, after V lost 6 bases and J lost 7 bases. CDR3 sequence (DNA): TGTGCCAGTAGCCGCGGGACAGGGGGCGCCTTTAGGGTAAATGAGCAGTTCTTC. Residues: CASSRGTGGAFRVNEQFF.

This chain connects TRBV27 to TRBJ2-7, with D uncertain. Germline-derived CDR1 and CDR2 are MNHEY and SMNVEV (reference sequence). Trimming cost V 4 bases and J 0 bases, with 19 bases left between them. The CDR3 loop spans 17 amino acids. The CDR3 nucleotides read TGTGCCAGCAGTTCCTTCCCAACAGAACTGAGCTCCTACGAGCAGTACTTC. It translates to CASSSFPTELSSYEQYF.

This chain joins TRBV11-3 and TRBJ1-1; perhaps TRBD1 as D (5 bases). V lost 0 bases, J lost 1 base, and 12 bases lay in between. There are 16 residues in the CDR3. Germline V gene lookup returns CDR1 SGHNT and CDR2 YENEEA. The CDR3 spells CASSLDSRAGNTEAFF. The CDR3 nucleotides read TGTGCCAGCAGCTTAGATTCCAGGGCAGGGAACACTGAAGCTTTCTTT.

This clone is medium-sized in the sample. This rearrangement joins TRBV19 to TRBJ1-1; D call uncertain. The CDR3 sequence is 14 residues long. V dropped 2 bases and J dropped 4 bases, with 11 bases sitting between them. In germline, CDR1 is LNHDA, CDR2 SQIVND (reference sequence). The CDR3 here is CASSIRAPTTEAFF. In DNA form, the CDR3 reads TGTGCCAGTAGTATAAGAGCTCCAACCACTGAAGCTTTCTTT.

The rearrangement links TRBV28 to TRBJ2-7, with 9 bases fitting TRBD1. This CDR3 has 15 residues. Germline CDR1 is MDHEN and CDR2 is SYDVKM. With 4 bases clipped from V and 4 bases from J, the junction kept 8 bases outside the gene matches. The CDR3 reads CASSSSGTGSYEQYF. The CDR3 bases are TGTGCCAGCAGTTCCTCCGGGACAGGGTCTTACGAGCAGTACTTC. Variable domain in full (rest from reference TRBV28 and TRBJ2-7): DVKVTQSSRYLVKRTGEKVFLECVQDMDHENMFWYRQDPGLGLRLIYFSYDVKMKEKGDIPEGYSVSREKKERFSLILESASTNQTSMYLCASSSSGTGSYEQYFGPGTRLTVT.

The chain is built from TRBV7-2 and TRBJ1-1; D may be TRBD1 (5 bases). Germline CDR1 and CDR2: SGHTA and FQGNSA. V was cut by 5 bases and J by 0 bases, with 13 bases left in between. The CDR3 is 15 residues long. The CDR3 is CASSPRQTLNTEAFF. The DNA for the CDR3 is TGTGCCAGCAGCCCCCGACAGACTTTGAACACTGAAGCTTTCTTT.

This clone showed up just a few times. V gene TRBV18 combines with J gene TRBJ1-5; tentative D call: TRBD1 (6 bases). V lost 3 bases and J 2 bases, leaving 14 bases between the germline ends. CDR3 length: 16 amino acids. Germline CDR1 KGHSH, CDR2 LQKENI. This CDR3 is CASSPSLRGGNQPQHF. DNA of the CDR3: TGTGCCAGCTCACCGTCTCTCAGGGGAGGCAATCAGCCCCAGCATTTT.

The chain has TRBV6-4 and TRBJ1-2; 7 nucleotides line up with TRBD1. This CDR3 has 14 residues. The germline V gene has CDR1 MRHNA and CDR2 SNTAGT. V lost 7 bases to trimming and J lost 7 bases; unmatched junction nucleotides: 12. The CDR3 nucleotides read TGTGCCAGCAAAGGACAGGCACAGTCCGTTGGCTACACCTTC. Its translation is CASKGQAQSVGYTF.

The V call is TRBV18, the J call TRBJ2-7; a possible D gene is TRBD1 (6 bases). The CDR3 has 16 residues. CDR1 is KGHSH and CDR2 is LQKENI in the germline V gene. Between the trimmed V and J ends, which lost 1 base and 5 bases, there was a span of 18 bases. The CDR3 spells CASSPLRRGIVDEQYF. CDR3 DNA: TGTGCCAGCTCACCACTACGCAGGGGAATCGTCGACGAGCAGTACTTC.

The J gene is TRBJ1-3, the V gene TRBV5-4; 8 bases map to TRBD1. The J segment lost 0 bases and the V segment lost 2 bases, leaving 4 bases of the junction unmatched. The V gene's germline CDR1 is SGHNT and CDR2 YYREEE (reference sequence). The CDR3 loop spans 16 amino acids. CDR3 in DNA: TGTGCCAGCAGCTTTGACAGGGGCTACTCTGGAAACACCATATATTTT. Translation gives CASSFDRGYSGNTIYF.

In this sample, this clone turned up a few times. This chain connects TRBV5-1 to TRBJ1-1; 10 nucleotides align to TRBD1. V lost 4 bases and J lost 5; bases outside the gene matches: 14. The CDR3 loop spans 17 amino acids. CDR1 and CDR2 from the germline V gene are SGHRS and YFSETQ. CDR3 amino acids: CASSLTLGQGIDTEAFF. DNA for the CDR3: TGCGCCAGCAGCCTGACCCTGGGACAGGGGATCGATACTGAAGCTTTCTTT.

This clone was detected only once. This chain connects TRBV18 to TRBJ1-4; perhaps TRBD1 as D (6 bases). Trimming removed 3 bases from V and 7 bases from J, with 12 bases in between. CDR3 length: 14 amino acids. Germline CDR1 KGHSH, CDR2 LQKENI. As DNA, the CDR3 is TGTGCCAGCTCACCCGCCAGGGGAAGTGAAAAACTGTTTTTT. The encoded protein is CASSPARGSEKLFF. The variable domain in full, with the rest retrieved from reference TRBV18 and TRBJ1-4, is NAGVMQNPRHLVRRRGQEARLRCSPMKGHSHVYWYRQLPEEGLKFMVYLQKENIIDESGMPKERFSAEFPKEGPSILRIQQVVRGDSAAYFCASSPARGSEKLFFGSGTQLSVL.

The chain is built from TRBV9 and TRBJ2-2; D call uncertain. Germline V gene data show CDR1 as SGDLS and CDR2 as YYNGEE. Trimming removed 0 bases from V and 6 bases from J, with 3 bases in between. CDR3 size: 12 residues. CDR3 DNA: TGTGCCAGCAGCGTAGTAGCCGGGGAGCTGTTTTTT. This codes for CASSVVAGELFF.

Remarks on this clone: Other DNA sequences within the sample encode an identical CDR3. The J gene is TRBJ1-1, the V gene TRBV25-1, with D tentatively TRBD1 (5 bases). Trimming stripped 4 bases from V and 1 base from J, with 16 bases between. There are 16 residues in the CDR3. Germline V gives CDR1 MGHDK, CDR2 SYGVNS. The CDR3 here is CASSVIGTGGNTEAFF. CDR3 bases: TGTGCCAGCAGTGTAATCGGGACTGGAGGGAACACTGAAGCTTTCTTT.

V gene TRBV6-5 combines with J gene TRBJ1-5; D remains ambiguous. The CDR3 spans 14 residues. V was pared by 0 bases and J by 11 bases, with 14 bases between. In germline, CDR1 is MNHEY, CDR2 SVGAGI. The CDR3 loop reads CASSYSLGKGAQHF. For the CDR3, the DNA is TGTGCCAGCAGTTACTCGCTGGGTAAGGGAGCCCAGCATTTT.